These T cell receptor beta chains were read from a single sample in a study of blood T cell repertoires in COVID-19. Sequencing was performed with immunoSEQ multiplex PCR; in TCRdb, only in-frame clones are kept and a portion is missing. Among approximately 220,000 clones listed, more than 65% were seen once. What was sequenced was peripheral blood. The origin of the receptors is a woman aged 30 to 39 who had recovered from COVID-19. Both conserved end residues are part of each CDR3. A D gene is named only where the DNA matches it firmly.

V: TRBV2; D: TRBD1; CDR3: CARGLTGDRRDTQYF
V: TRBV5-1; D: TRBD1; CDR3: CASSLDLQGAHTEAFF
V: TRBV18; D: TRBD1; CDR3: CASSSIGTGGHEQYF
V: TRBV7-9; D: TRBD1; CDR3: CASSTRDRAFHEKLFF
V: TRBV24-1; D: TRBD1; CDR3: CATSDLQIDRGKTGELFF
V: TRBV9; D: TRBD1; CDR3: CASSDDPGQGLLGANVLTF
V: TRBV28; D: TRBD1; CDR3: CASRSGQGNAEAFF
V: TRBV18; D: -; CDR3: CASSPDRAGKGNIQYF
V: TRBV28; D: TRBD1; CDR3: CASSPLPGQGDYGYTF
V: TRBV19; D: -; CDR3: CASSTAGNNSPLHF
V: TRBV5-8; D: -; CDR3: CASSLEIRREQYF
V: TRBV18; D: -; CDR3: CASSPNSRDEQFF
V: TRBV28; D: TRBD1; CDR3: CASSPVVYTGEETQYF
V: TRBV6-1; D: -; CDR3: CASSEASGRYEQYF
V: TRBV5-5; D: TRBD1; CDR3: CASSRTGVNTEAFF
V: TRBV5-1; D: -; CDR3: CASSVGRSSYNEQFF
V: TRBV5-1; D: -; CDR3: CASNLEAGRETQYF
V: TRBV28; D: TRBD1; CDR3: CASLKQGRTGSLHF
V: TRBV16; D: TRBD1; CDR3: CASSQGTGKNTEAFF
V: TRBV10-3; D: TRBD2; CDR3: CAISAGAVGNEQFF
V: TRBV7-6; D: TRBD2; CDR3: CASSSGGAGGPFVRSSTDTQYF
V: TRBV7-3; D: -; CDR3: CASSLIDSVTSGELFF
V: TRBV5-1; D: TRBD1; CDR3: CASTPQPGQTYNEQFF
V: TRBV7-3; D: TRBD2; CDR3: CASSGLAGTDTQYF
V: TRBV9; D: TRBD2; CDR3: CASSGTSGGEDEQFF
V: TRBV27; D: TRBD1; CDR3: CASSTGQGRSRAQHF
V: TRBV7-9; D: -; CDR3: CASSLRVAVERKNTGELFF
V: TRBV25-1; D: TRBD1; CDR3: CASSRGQGFHEQYF
V: TRBV27; D: -; CDR3: CASSSWAGSYNEQFF
V: TRBV6-1; D: -; CDR3: CASSENRGYEAFF
V: TRBV12-5; D: -; CDR3: CASGLVLRATGELFF
V: TRBV30; D: TRBD1; CDR3: CAWSGQGAGYGYTF
V: TRBV27; D: -; CDR3: CASSWRTDSRTDTQYF
V: TRBV24-1; D: TRBD1; CDR3: CATSDSTGPGGYTF
V: TRBV27; D: TRBD1; CDR3: CASSPGTGDTQYF
V: TRBV11-2; D: TRBD1; CDR3: CASSLTRQGGNTIYF
V: TRBV5-1; D: -; CDR3: CASSFQNTGELFF
V: TRBV6-1; D: -; CDR3: CASSEQQGNSPLHF
V: TRBV19; D: TRBD1; CDR3: CASGLTGKAEFEQFF
V: TRBV9; D: TRBD2; CDR3: CASSAGGGYNEQFF
V: TRBV20-1; D: -; CDR3: CSARHYYGYTF
V: TRBV6-5; D: -; CDR3: CASSYRGTNTEAFF
V: TRBV11-2; D: -; CDR3: CASSFGPGAKNIQYF
V: TRBV12-5; D: TRBD1; CDR3: CASGNAGGMSNQPQHF
V: TRBV27; D: -; CDR3: CASSEDRDWYEQYF
V: TRBV28; D: -; CDR3: CASRARVHPPPEQYF
V: TRBV30; D: TRBD2; CDR3: CAWSRGTSGYNEQFF
V: TRBV11-2; D: TRBD2; CDR3: CASSLDRSGDTGELFF
V: TRBV7-6; D: -; CDR3: CASSYNRDGPYEQYF
V: TRBV9; D: TRBD2; CDR3: CASSGWRENIQYF
V: TRBV16; D: -; CDR3: CASSQYAGNTEAFF
V: TRBV9; D: TRBD1; CDR3: CASSVGQGQPQHF
V: TRBV19; D: TRBD2; CDR3: CASSIGSGRGWNEQFF